The subject of this entry is one T cell receptor (beta chain). The antigen remains undetermined. This specimen comes from a study of T cells in localized non-small cell lung cancer. The protocol was immunoSEQ multiplex PCR, while the TCRdb copy is restricted to in-frame clones and leaves out a portion. This sample has 40,000 or so clones, with about 76% found just once. Findings and limits, study-wide: The study sequenced only one region of the tumor. As a result, intratumor heterogeneity could not be excluded and remains possible. Tumor showed lower T cell clonality than uninvolved adjacent lung, where it was highest.

Germline lookup yields CDR1 MNHEY and CDR2 SVGAGI. The trim removed 4 bases at V and 7 bases at J, leaving 7 bases unmatched. The CDR3 is 15 residues long. The sequenced sample was peripheral blood mononuclear cells, obtained before any cancer treatment. The rearrangement links TRBV6-5 to TRBJ2-1; 10 bases fit TRBD2. The sequence was collected from a male donor older than 55 with stage II lung adenocarcinoma. CDR3 protein: CASSFLAGVGNEQFF. The CDR3 DNA reads as TGTGCCAGCAGTTTTCTAGCGGGAGTAGGAAATGAGCAGTTCTTC.